This T cell receptor (beta chain) was identified in a study of blood T cells in healthy people across ages. This clonotype was observed a handful of times. PCR was performed a second time for about 6 to 12 cycles using a sample-barcoded 5' primer and a J-beta primer mix. TCRdb recomputed calls from the 5' RACE reads with MiXCR, one row per CDR3 protein. Counted here are 550,000 to 750,000 distinct CDR3 sequences, around 20% occurring once; the ten biggest clones make up roughly 3.7%. The sequenced sample consisted of blood. This clonotype was sampled from a man between 65 and 79 years old in good health.

The chain's CDR3 is CASSPPGQGLEKLFF. In DNA, the CDR3 is TGTGCCAGCTCACCACCGGGACAGGGACTAGAAAAACTGTTTTTT. The chain uses TRBV18 and TRBJ1-4, with 9 bases lining up with TRBD1. With V trimmed by 0 bases and J by 8 bases, 4 bases remained unmatched. There are 15 residues in the CDR3. The germline V gene encodes CDR1 KGHSH and CDR2 LQKENI.